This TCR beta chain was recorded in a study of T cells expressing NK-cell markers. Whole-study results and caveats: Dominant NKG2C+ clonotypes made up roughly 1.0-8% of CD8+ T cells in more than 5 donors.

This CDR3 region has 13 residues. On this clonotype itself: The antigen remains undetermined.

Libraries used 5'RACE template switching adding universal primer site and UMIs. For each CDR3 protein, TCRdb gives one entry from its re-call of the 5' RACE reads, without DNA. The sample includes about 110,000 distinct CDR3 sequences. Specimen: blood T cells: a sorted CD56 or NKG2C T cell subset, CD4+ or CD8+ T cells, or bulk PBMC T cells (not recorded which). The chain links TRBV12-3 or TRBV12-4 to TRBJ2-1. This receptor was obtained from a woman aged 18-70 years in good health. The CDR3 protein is CASSTPSEDKGFF.